This T cell receptor beta chain emerged from a study of T cells in Graves' hyperthyroidism and ophthalmopathy. Study as a whole: Peripheral blood was obtained at initial diagnosis, preceding any treatment.

RNA transcripts served as the template for amplifying TCR beta CDR3 regions. Using the HTBI primer set, a first-round RT-PCR was run on the TCR CDR3. TCRdb reanalysed the multiplex PCR reads using MiXCR and keeps one entry per CDR3 protein. The top ten hold about 14% of the sample, which has 650,000 to 700,000 distinct CDR3 sequences, 17% seen once. At least ten counts were recorded for this clonotype. In patients aged 18 to 65, hyperthyroidism was newly diagnosed, with duration under 2 months. Criteria for exclusion of patients were uncontrolled infection, other autoimmune disease, pregnancy or lactation. Extraction of PBMCs used around 9.6 ml of fresh peripheral blood. This sequence was found in a man in his fifties with Graves' hyperthyroidism. The sample comprised blood.

CDR3 sequence (DNA): TGTGCCAGCAGCTCCCGACTCATAGACCGACAAGAGACCCAGTACTTC. It is translated as CASSSRLIDRQETQYF. V gene TRBV7-6 combines with J gene TRBJ2-5, with no clear D. The length of the CDR3 is 16 residues. Germline V gene lookup returns CDR1 SGHVS and CDR2 FNYEAQ. Trimming took off 4 bases at V and 2 bases at J, with 17 bases between the two ends.